These T cell receptor beta chains were read from a single sample in a study of blood T cells in healthy people across ages. TCRdb analysed the 5' RACE reads with MiXCR anew, one entry per CDR3 protein. The sample yields about 1 million distinct CDR3 sequences, approximately 25% seen once. The same data also went into a second study, on T cells of mothers and their children.

Sequences were obtained from blood. The receptors originated from a girl aged 2 to 9 in good health. Both conserved end residues are trimmed from each CDR3. A D gene is named only where the DNA matches it firmly. Some rows have no size entry. The others give once, few or many, or a class for an expanded clone.

clone_size d_call v_call cdr3_aa
few - TRBV7-8 ASSGYRVPTSGNTIY
- TRBD2 TRBV6-1 ASNKSGTKYNEQF
- TRBD2 TRBV4-1 ASSRTSGGKDTQY
- - TRBV28 ASSFEGVLIPGANVLT
few - TRBV3-1 ASSHLGGGSVYNEQF
- - TRBV7-9 ASSPSGYGYT
few - TRBV4-3 ASSQDWVPLNTEAF
few TRBD1 TRBV4-2 ASSQRGDRGPSGQF
few - TRBV28 ASSGRGNLEAF
- - TRBV27 ASGAGSPYEQY
few TRBD1 TRBV27 ASSFRSTGYEQY